These T cell receptor beta chains were read from a single sample in a study of blood T cells in healthy people across ages. MiXCR, applied by TCRdb to the 5' RACE reads, yields one record per CDR3 protein. The profile shows around 1,800,000 distinct CDR3 sequences, 35% to 50% of them singletons. Sequencing used blood. These TCRs come from a human donor in good health. Both conserved end residues are part of each CDR3. Fields, in order: clone size, D gene, J gene, V gene, CDR3 DNA, CDR3 protein. A D gene is named only where the DNA matches it firmly. For some rows the clone size is stated as once, few or many, or as a class when expanded; others skip it.

clone_size: few
d_call: TRBD1
j_call: TRBJ2-7
v_call: TRBV2
cdr3_nt: TGTGCCAGCCAGGACAGGGGGCGATTCTACGAGCAGTACTTC
cdr3_aa: CASQDRGRFYEQYF

clone_size: few
d_call: -
j_call: TRBJ2-6
v_call: TRBV7-2
cdr3_nt: TGTGCCAGCAGCATCCGAGGGGTCTCTGGGGCCAACGTCCTGACTTTC
cdr3_aa: CASSIRGVSGANVLTF

clone_size: -
d_call: -
j_call: TRBJ1-1
v_call: TRBV10-3
cdr3_nt: TGTGCCATCAGTGAGTCGGGCGGGCGGTCCGGAGAAGCTTTCTTT
cdr3_aa: CAISESGGRSGEAFF

clone_size: -
d_call: -
j_call: TRBJ2-7
v_call: TRBV7-2
cdr3_nt: TGTGCCAGCAGCGACCGGGACCGGAGCTCCTACGAGCAGTACTTC
cdr3_aa: CASSDRDRSSYEQYF

clone_size: -
d_call: -
j_call: TRBJ1-1
v_call: TRBV3-1
cdr3_nt: TGTGCCAGTACCGACCTCGACACTGAAGCTTTCTTT
cdr3_aa: CASTDLDTEAFF

clone_size: few
d_call: -
j_call: TRBJ1-4
v_call: TRBV9
cdr3_nt: TGTGCCAGCAGCGCGGCGACAGGAGTTCTTGAAAAACTGTTTTTT
cdr3_aa: CASSAATGVLEKLFF

clone_size: -
d_call: -
j_call: TRBJ2-5
v_call: TRBV28
cdr3_nt: TGTGCCAGCAGTTTAGACGGGGGGCTGCGAGAGACCCAGTACTTC
cdr3_aa: CASSLDGGLRETQYF

clone_size: few
d_call: TRBD2
j_call: TRBJ2-3
v_call: TRBV6-1
cdr3_nt: TGTGCCAGCACCACCAAAGCGGGGGGGTTCTCTCTTGATGATACGCAGTATTTT
cdr3_aa: CASTTKAGGFSLDDTQYF

clone_size: -
d_call: -
j_call: TRBJ2-7
v_call: TRBV4-3
cdr3_nt: TGCGCCAGCAGCCAAGTCTGGCAGAGAGACGAGCAGTACTTC
cdr3_aa: CASSQVWQRDEQYF

clone_size: many
d_call: -
j_call: TRBJ2-1
v_call: TRBV6-5
cdr3_nt: TGTGCCAGCAGTCCCCTACGAGCGGGTAATGAGCAGTTCTTC
cdr3_aa: CASSPLRAGNEQFF

clone_size: few
d_call: -
j_call: TRBJ2-7
v_call: TRBV12-5
cdr3_nt: TGTGCTAGTGGTTTGGGCACAGGGTACGAGCAGTACTTC
cdr3_aa: CASGLGTGYEQYF

clone_size: -
d_call: -
j_call: TRBJ2-1
v_call: TRBV28
cdr3_nt: TGTGCCAGCAGTTTCGGTCAGGGGAGGAACAATGAGCAGTTCTTC
cdr3_aa: CASSFGQGRNNEQFF

clone_size: -
d_call: TRBD2
j_call: TRBJ2-1
v_call: TRBV12-3/TRBV12-4
cdr3_nt: TGTGCCAGCAGGGCCCTTGGAGGGGGGACTAGCTCCTACAATGAGCAGTTCTTC
cdr3_aa: CASRALGGGTSSYNEQFF

clone_size: few
d_call: -
j_call: TRBJ1-5
v_call: TRBV6-6
cdr3_nt: TGTGCCAGCAGTTTAGGGAGGGCAGGGATAAGCAATCAGCCCCAGCATTTT
cdr3_aa: CASSLGRAGISNQPQHF

clone_size: -
d_call: TRBD2
j_call: TRBJ2-1
v_call: TRBV27
cdr3_nt: TGTGCCAGCAGCCCTTTAGGCGGGAGGGCTTACCAGTTCTTC
cdr3_aa: CASSPLGGRAYQFF

clone_size: -
d_call: TRBD1
j_call: TRBJ2-1
v_call: TRBV3-1
cdr3_nt: TGTGCCAGCAGCCAAGGAAGACCGACAGGGCGTCTCCTTACTGAGCAGTTCTTC
cdr3_aa: CASSQGRPTGRLLTEQFF

clone_size: few
d_call: TRBD1
j_call: TRBJ1-2
v_call: TRBV24-1
cdr3_nt: TGTGCCACCAGTGCCCCTGGACAGGCGGCGGGTTACACCTTC
cdr3_aa: CATSAPGQAAGYTF

clone_size: -
d_call: -
j_call: TRBJ2-7
v_call: TRBV7-3
cdr3_nt: TGTGCCAGCAGCTTAGAGGGATTCAATGAGCAGTACTTC
cdr3_aa: CASSLEGFNEQYF

clone_size: -
d_call: TRBD2
j_call: TRBJ2-3
v_call: TRBV12-3/TRBV12-4
cdr3_nt: TGTGCCAGCACTGGGACTAGCGGGGGGGCAGATACGGAGTATTTT
cdr3_aa: CASTGTSGGADTEYF

clone_size: few
d_call: -
j_call: TRBJ2-7
v_call: TRBV4-3
cdr3_nt: TGCGCCAGCAGCCAAGATCGGAGCCGGGTCTACGAGCAGTACTTC
cdr3_aa: CASSQDRSRVYEQYF

clone_size: few
d_call: -
j_call: TRBJ2-7
v_call: TRBV7-9
cdr3_nt: TGTGCCAGCGGCTTGACAGGTGTCGAGCAGTACTTC
cdr3_aa: CASGLTGVEQYF

clone_size: -
d_call: -
j_call: TRBJ2-1
v_call: TRBV2
cdr3_nt: TGTGCCAGGGGGGACACCAACTACAATGAGCAGTTCTTC
cdr3_aa: CARGDTNYNEQFF

clone_size: -
d_call: -
j_call: TRBJ2-3
v_call: TRBV4-1
cdr3_nt: TGCGCCAGCAGCCAAGAGGGGAAAGATACGCAGTATTTT
cdr3_aa: CASSQEGKDTQYF

clone_size: few
d_call: -
j_call: TRBJ2-3
v_call: TRBV6-5
cdr3_nt: TGTGCCAGCAGTTACCCCGAATATGGACAGACCATCGCTAGCACAGATACGCAGTATTTT
cdr3_aa: CASSYPEYGQTIASTDTQYF

clone_size: -
d_call: TRBD1
j_call: TRBJ1-4
v_call: TRBV7-9
cdr3_nt: TGTGCCAGTCGAGGAAGGACAGGGGCTAATGAAAAACTGTTTTTT
cdr3_aa: CASRGRTGANEKLFF

clone_size: few
d_call: -
j_call: TRBJ2-3
v_call: TRBV6-6
cdr3_nt: TGTGCCAGCAAGGGCCGGGACGGGTACACAGATACGCAGTATTTT
cdr3_aa: CASKGRDGYTDTQYF

clone_size: -
d_call: -
j_call: TRBJ1-2
v_call: TRBV7-9
cdr3_nt: TGTGCCAGCAGCTTGATAACCGAACCCCAGGGTGGGTATGGCTACACCTTC
cdr3_aa: CASSLITEPQGGYGYTF

clone_size: -
d_call: -
j_call: TRBJ1-2
v_call: TRBV6-2/TRBV6-3
cdr3_nt: TGTGCCAGCAGTTCAGGAGCAGACTCAGGTTATGGCTACACCTTC
cdr3_aa: CASSSGADSGYGYTF

clone_size: many
d_call: TRBD2
j_call: TRBJ2-7
v_call: TRBV29-1
cdr3_nt: TGCAGCGTTGAGGGGGGGGGTACCTCCTACGAGCAGTACTTC
cdr3_aa: CSVEGGGTSYEQYF

clone_size: -
d_call: -
j_call: TRBJ2-5
v_call: TRBV15
cdr3_nt: TGTGCCACCAGCAGAGCCATCACCGGTCAAGAGACCCAGTACTTC
cdr3_aa: CATSRAITGQETQYF

clone_size: many
d_call: -
j_call: TRBJ2-5
v_call: TRBV7-3
cdr3_nt: TGTGCCAGCAGCTTAGTCAAGGATGAGACCCAGTACTTC
cdr3_aa: CASSLVKDETQYF

clone_size: -
d_call: -
j_call: TRBJ2-3
v_call: TRBV28
cdr3_nt: TGTGCCAGCAGTTTACAGAGTCGGACGCAGTATTTT
cdr3_aa: CASSLQSRTQYF

clone_size: many
d_call: -
j_call: TRBJ1-2
v_call: TRBV9
cdr3_nt: TGTGCCAGCAGCGTAGGAGACTTAGGGGGCTACACCTTC
cdr3_aa: CASSVGDLGGYTF

clone_size: -
d_call: -
j_call: TRBJ2-1
v_call: TRBV5-8
cdr3_nt: TGTGCCAGCAGCTTCAGAATGAATGGGCAGTTCTTC
cdr3_aa: CASSFRMNGQFF

clone_size: -
d_call: -
j_call: TRBJ2-6
v_call: TRBV6-2/TRBV6-3
cdr3_nt: TGTGCCAGCAGTTACGTGGCCTCTGGGGCCAACGTCCTGACTTTC
cdr3_aa: CASSYVASGANVLTF

clone_size: -
d_call: -
j_call: TRBJ2-5
v_call: TRBV5-6
cdr3_nt: TGTGCCAGCAGCTCATACCACAGGAAGACCCAGTACTTC
cdr3_aa: CASSSYHRKTQYF

clone_size: -
d_call: -
j_call: TRBJ1-4
v_call: TRBV2
cdr3_nt: TGTGCCAGCAGTGTCAGGCCGCTTGTCGGCAGGGGTGAAAAACTGTTTTTT
cdr3_aa: CASSVRPLVGRGEKLFF

clone_size: few
d_call: -
j_call: TRBJ1-6
v_call: TRBV20-1
cdr3_nt: TGCAGTGCTAAAAACAGGGCTGGGTCACCCCTCCACTTT
cdr3_aa: CSAKNRAGSPLHF

clone_size: -
d_call: TRBD2
j_call: TRBJ2-5
v_call: TRBV12-3/TRBV12-4
cdr3_nt: TGTGCCAGCAGTTTCCCTAGCGGGGGACAAGAGACCCAGTACTTC
cdr3_aa: CASSFPSGGQETQYF

clone_size: few
d_call: TRBD1
j_call: TRBJ2-2
v_call: TRBV5-5
cdr3_nt: TGTGCCAGCAGCGTAGACACGGACAGGCCGACCGGGGAGCTGTTTTTT
cdr3_aa: CASSVDTDRPTGELFF

clone_size: few
d_call: TRBD2
j_call: TRBJ2-1
v_call: TRBV9
cdr3_nt: TGTGCCAGCAGCGTAGCTCGGAGCGGGAGCTCCTACAATGAGCAGTTCTTC
cdr3_aa: CASSVARSGSSYNEQFF

clone_size: few
d_call: -
j_call: TRBJ1-5
v_call: TRBV20-1
cdr3_nt: TGCAGTGCTAGTCGGAGGGGCAATCAGCCCCAGCATTTT
cdr3_aa: CSASRRGNQPQHF

clone_size: -
d_call: -
j_call: TRBJ2-7
v_call: TRBV5-5
cdr3_nt: TGTGCCAGCAGCCCCTATCCTGGACTCCTAGACTACGAGCAGTACTTC
cdr3_aa: CASSPYPGLLDYEQYF

clone_size: -
d_call: -
j_call: TRBJ1-6
v_call: TRBV5-6
cdr3_nt: TGTGCCAGCAGCTTGGTGGGCAATCGGAATTCACCCCTCCACTTT
cdr3_aa: CASSLVGNRNSPLHF

clone_size: few
d_call: -
j_call: TRBJ1-2
v_call: TRBV13
cdr3_nt: TGTGCCAGCCTTGGGCAGACTAACTATGGCTACACCTTC
cdr3_aa: CASLGQTNYGYTF

clone_size: few
d_call: -
j_call: TRBJ1-5
v_call: TRBV28
cdr3_nt: TGTGCCAGCAGATCGGGGCAGAACAATCAGCCCCAGCATTTT
cdr3_aa: CASRSGQNNQPQHF

clone_size: -
d_call: -
j_call: TRBJ2-7
v_call: TRBV29-1
cdr3_nt: TGCAGCGTCGTTCCGGACGGGACCTACGAGCAGTACTTC
cdr3_aa: CSVVPDGTYEQYF

clone_size: -
d_call: -
j_call: TRBJ1-5
v_call: TRBV5-5
cdr3_nt: TGTGCCAGCAGCAGAACTGGGACAAACAGCAATCAGCCCCAGCATTTT
cdr3_aa: CASSRTGTNSNQPQHF

clone_size: few
d_call: -
j_call: TRBJ2-5
v_call: TRBV15
cdr3_nt: TGTGCCACCAGCAGAGATACCAACGGCCAAGAGACCCAGTACTTC
cdr3_aa: CATSRDTNGQETQYF

clone_size: -
d_call: -
j_call: TRBJ2-1
v_call: TRBV20-1
cdr3_nt: TGCAGTGCTAGTGTCGTAGGCTCCTACAATGAGCAGTTCTTC
cdr3_aa: CSASVVGSYNEQFF

clone_size: few
d_call: -
j_call: TRBJ1-1
v_call: TRBV12-3/TRBV12-4
cdr3_nt: TGTGCCAGCAGACAGGGCCCTGAAGCTTTCTTT
cdr3_aa: CASRQGPEAFF

clone_size: few
d_call: TRBD1
j_call: TRBJ2-1
v_call: TRBV5-5
cdr3_nt: TGTGCCAGCAGCCACCCCGGACAGGGGGTGGTAGGTGAGCAGTTCTTC
cdr3_aa: CASSHPGQGVVGEQFF

clone_size: few
d_call: -
j_call: TRBJ2-5
v_call: TRBV27
cdr3_nt: TGTGCCAGCAGCGACTTGGGGCCAGGTCTCGAGACCCAGTACTTC
cdr3_aa: CASSDLGPGLETQYF

clone_size: -
d_call: -
j_call: TRBJ1-2
v_call: TRBV3-1
cdr3_nt: TGTGCCAGCAGCCAAGACTACTCTGATGGCTACACCTTC
cdr3_aa: CASSQDYSDGYTF

clone_size: few
d_call: -
j_call: TRBJ2-7
v_call: TRBV30
cdr3_nt: TGTGCCTGGAGTGTTAATAGGCGCCTACGAGGGCAGTACTTC
cdr3_aa: CAWSVNRRLRGQYF

clone_size: -
d_call: -
j_call: TRBJ2-3
v_call: TRBV29-1
cdr3_nt: TGCAGCGTCCCCATTGGGGGCGATACGCAGTATTTT
cdr3_aa: CSVPIGGDTQYF

clone_size: once
d_call: -
j_call: TRBJ2-1
v_call: TRBV4-2
cdr3_nt: TGTGCCAGCAGCCAAGAGCGGGACCTTTACAATGAGCAGTTCTTC
cdr3_aa: CASSQERDLYNEQFF

clone_size: -
d_call: -
j_call: TRBJ1-2
v_call: TRBV7-2
cdr3_nt: TGTGCCAGCAGCTTAGTTCCGCAGGACCTCTATGGCTACACCTTC
cdr3_aa: CASSLVPQDLYGYTF

clone_size: -
d_call: TRBD1
j_call: TRBJ1-2
v_call: TRBV25-1
cdr3_nt: TGTGCCAGCAGTGAATACGGACAGGGACCTAACTATGGCTACACCTTC
cdr3_aa: CASSEYGQGPNYGYTF